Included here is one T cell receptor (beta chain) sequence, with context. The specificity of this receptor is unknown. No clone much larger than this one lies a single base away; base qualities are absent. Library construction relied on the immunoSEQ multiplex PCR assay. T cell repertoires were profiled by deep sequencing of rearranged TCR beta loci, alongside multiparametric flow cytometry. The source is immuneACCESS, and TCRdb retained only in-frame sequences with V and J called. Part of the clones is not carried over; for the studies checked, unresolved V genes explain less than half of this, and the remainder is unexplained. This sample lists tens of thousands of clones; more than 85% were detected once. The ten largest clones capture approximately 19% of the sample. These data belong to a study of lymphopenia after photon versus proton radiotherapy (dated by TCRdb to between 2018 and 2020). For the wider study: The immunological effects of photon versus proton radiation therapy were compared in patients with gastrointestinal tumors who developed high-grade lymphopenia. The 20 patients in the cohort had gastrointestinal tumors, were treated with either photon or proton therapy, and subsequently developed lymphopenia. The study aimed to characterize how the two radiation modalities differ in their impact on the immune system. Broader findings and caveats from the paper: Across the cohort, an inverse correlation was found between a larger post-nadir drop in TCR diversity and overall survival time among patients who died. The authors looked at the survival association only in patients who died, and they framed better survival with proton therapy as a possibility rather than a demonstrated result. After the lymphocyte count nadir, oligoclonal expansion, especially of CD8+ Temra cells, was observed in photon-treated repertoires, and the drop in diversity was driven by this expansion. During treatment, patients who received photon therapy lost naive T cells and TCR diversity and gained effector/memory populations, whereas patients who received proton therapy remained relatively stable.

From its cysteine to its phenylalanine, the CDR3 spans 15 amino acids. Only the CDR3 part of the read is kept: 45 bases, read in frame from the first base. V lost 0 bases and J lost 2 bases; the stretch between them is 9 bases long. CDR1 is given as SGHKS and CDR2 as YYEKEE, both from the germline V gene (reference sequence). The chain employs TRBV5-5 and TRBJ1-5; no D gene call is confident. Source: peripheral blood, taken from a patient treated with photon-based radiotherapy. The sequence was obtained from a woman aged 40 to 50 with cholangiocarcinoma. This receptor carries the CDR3 CASSLADLRNQPQHF. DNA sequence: TGTGCCAGCAGCTTGGCGGACCTCCGCAATCAGCCCCAGCATTTT. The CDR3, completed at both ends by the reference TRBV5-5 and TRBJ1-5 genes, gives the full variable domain DAGVTQSPTHLIKTRGQQVTLRCSPISGHKSVSWYQQVLGQGPQFIFQYYEKEERGRGNFPDRFSARQFPNYSSELNVNALLLGDSALYLCASSLADLRNQPQHFGDGTRLSIL.